This TCR beta chain is drawn from a study of tumor-infiltrating lymphocytes in primary liver carcinoma. On the study more broadly: Samples produced roughly 3.65 to 7.5 million productive TCRbeta reads, comparable across tissue types. Study outcomes and limitations: Lower overlap was observed for tumor-adjacent and tumor-blood pairs relative to tumor region pairs. Relative to blood, tumors carried a significantly larger fraction of the repertoire in their top 250 clones (p = 0.039).

DNA and RNA were both co-extracted from roughly 18-30 mg of bulk tissue that had not been sorted. Patients' primary liver carcinoma was surgically resected. Total RNA amounting to around 540 ng was the source from which TCR beta cDNA was made with a constant-region primer. Researchers made the TCR beta libraries by running three nested multiplex PCR rounds with slightly modified ARM-PCR. With TRBV1-TRBV30 forward primers and a C-beta reverse primer, the first two PCR rounds were run for around 11 cycles each. TCRdb used MiXCR to reprocess the multiplex PCR reads, holding one entry per CDR3 protein. The data hold fewer than 80,000 distinct CDR3 sequences, with approximately 62% observed a single time. CDR3 length equals 15 residues. V was clipped by 1 base and J by 3 bases; unmatched bases: 6. CDR1 MNHNS and CDR2 SASEGT come from the germline V gene. Details on this clonotype: As yet, its antigen is unknown.

The sample was tumor-adjacent normal liver tissue. The clonotype was recovered from a man in his forties or fifties with primary liver carcinoma and hepatitis B virus infection. The chain couples TRBV6-1 to TRBJ2-7; 7 positions agree with TRBD1. CDR3 sequence: CASSEGEGAFYEQYF. The CDR3 DNA reads as TGTGCCAGCAGTGAAGGAGAGGGGGCTTTCTACGAGCAGTACTTC.